Shown below are 29 T cell receptor beta chains from a single sample sequenced in a study of CD8 T cells in Susac syndrome (dated by TCRdb to the late 2010s). Library construction relied on the immunoSEQ multiplex PCR assay. RNA was extracted with the RNeasy kit and about 0.5 to 1 ug was reverse transcribed using random hexamers. The public reads were reprocessed in TCRdb via fastp at Q25 and MiXCR, keeping in-frame beta chains. Identical CDR3 protein sequences are pooled into one entry, listed with their most common genes and DNA. A total of fewer than 150,000 distinct CDR3 sequences appear in this sample, approximately 90% of them only once. The top ten clones comprise approximately 0.24% of the sample. The sequenced material came from CD8+ T cells from PBMCs. These receptor sequences come from a human donor with multiple sclerosis.

This chain connects TRBV20-1 to TRBJ2-7, with D possibly being TRBD2 (6 bases). Trimming removed 0 bases at V and 3 bases at J, with 18 bases between. Germline assignment: CDR1 DFQATT and CDR2 SNEGSKA (reference sequence). CDR3 size: 16 residues. Here the CDR3 DNA reads TGCAGTGCTAGAGATACGGTACGGGAGTCGGTCTACGAGCAGTACTTC. As protein: CSARDTVRESVYEQYF.

The chain uses TRBV29-1 and TRBJ2-1, with D perhaps TRBD2 (6 bases). Per the germline V gene, CDR1 is SQVTM and CDR2 is ANQGSEA. Trimming pared 3 bases from V and 8 bases from J, leaving 17 bases between. The CDR3 totals 14 residues. The CDR3 region is CSVDMGLRSDEQFF. The CDR3 nucleotides are TGCAGCGTTGATATGGGACTCAGAAGCGATGAGCAGTTCTTC.

The rearrangement uses TRBV5-1 and TRBJ2-1; D is ambiguous. Trimming pared 3 bases from V and 1 base from J, leaving 11 bases between. Germline V gene sequence: CDR1 SGHRS, CDR2 YFSETQ. CDR3 size: 15 residues. The CDR3 DNA reads TGCGCCAGCAGCTGGACCGCGCCTTCCTACAATGAGCAGTTCTTC. Protein: CASSWTAPSYNEQFF. The whole variable domain, remainder taken from reference TRBV5-1 and TRBJ2-1, is KAGVTQTPRYLIKTRGQQVTLSCSPISGHRSVSWYQQTPGQGLQFLFEYFSETQRNKGNFPGRFSGRQFSNSRSEMNVSTLELGDSALYLCASSWTAPSYNEQFFGPGTRLTVL.

The V gene is TRBV7-2, the J gene TRBJ1-2; weak D call: TRBD1 (6 bases). This CDR3 is 13 amino acids long. Germline V gene lookup returns CDR1 SGHTA and CDR2 FQGNSA. V lost 2 bases and J 8 bases, leaving 12 bases between the germline ends. CDR3 protein: CASSLKTGSGYTF. The DNA of the CDR3 is TGTGCCAGCAGCTTAAAAACAGGGTCCGGCTACACCTTC.

The V call is TRBV27, the J call TRBJ1-5; 8 nucleotides match TRBD1. J lost 9 bases, V lost 4 bases, and 5 bases had no gene match. This CDR3 is 13 amino acids long. From germline, CDR1 is MNHEY and CDR2 SMNVEV (reference sequence). The CDR3 region is CASSWTGSAPQHF. The CDR3 region has the DNA TGTGCCAGCAGTTGGACAGGGTCGGCGCCCCAGCATTTT.

The rearrangement uses TRBV3-1 and TRBJ2-7; D unresolved. This CDR3 contains 13 residues. V was clipped by 1 base and J by 2 bases, with 6 bases between them. In germline, CDR1 is LGHDT, CDR2 YNNKEL (reference sequence). CDR3 protein: CASSQGHPYEQYF. The CDR3 DNA sequence: TGTGCCAGCAGCCAAGGACACCCCTACGAGCAGTACTTC.

The chain carries TRBV12-3 or TRBV12-4 and TRBJ2-1; D is perhaps TRBD2 (5 bases). CDR3 size: 17 residues. The ends were cut back, 5 bases at V and 0 bases at J, with 17 bases in the middle. In DNA, the CDR3 is TGTGCCAGCAGTGGTGGTGCTAGCAGGAGCTCCTACAATGAGCAGTTCTTC. Its translation: CASSGGASRSSYNEQFF.

A few counts support this clonotype. V usage is TRBV7-6 and J usage is TRBJ2-7; 12 bases are shared with TRBD1. V lost 8 bases and J lost 4; bases outside the gene matches: 3. The CDR3 loop spans 13 amino acids. Germline loops: CDR1 SGHVS, CDR2 FNYEAQ. The CDR3 sequence: CASGTGGYYEQYF. CDR3 bases: TGTGCCAGCGGGACAGGGGGCTATTACGAGCAGTACTTC. The full variable domain, rest sourced from reference TRBV7-6 and TRBJ2-7, is GAGVSQSPRYKVTKRGQDVALRCDPISGHVSLYWYRQALGQGPEFLTYFNYEAQQDKSGLPNDRFSAERPEGSISTLTIQRTEQRDSAMYRCASGTGGYYEQYFGPGTRLTVT.

V is TRBV14 and J is TRBJ1-2, with D possibly TRBD1 on 6 matching bases. Germline CDR1 reads SGHDN; CDR2 reads FVKESK. The CDR3 extends over 13 amino acids. Trimming pared 5 bases from V and 9 bases from J, leaving 16 bases between. The CDR3 sequence is CASSAVQGGSYTF. As DNA, the CDR3 is TGTGCCAGCAGCGCTGTACAGGGAGGGAGCTACACCTTC. The whole variable domain, remainder taken from reference TRBV14 and TRBJ1-2, is EAGVTQFPSHSVIEKGQTVTLRCDPISGHDNLYWYRRVMGKEIKFLLHFVKESKQDESGMPNNRFLAERTGGTYSTLKVQPAELEDSGVYFCASSAVQGGSYTFGSGTRLTVV.

This clonotype was seen a few times. The CDR3 DNA is TGCGCCAGCAGTCTCCCCCCGGGGGGCGAGGGAGATACGCAGTATTTT. Translating gives CASSLPPGGEGDTQYF. The rearrangement uses TRBV10-2 and TRBJ2-3; TRBD2 might be the D (7 bases). Looked up from germline, CDR1 is WSHSY and CDR2 is SAAADI. The CDR3 has 16 residues. V shed 5 bases and J shed 5 bases, with 20 bases lying between them.

The rearrangement joins TRBV7-9 to TRBJ2-2; D possibly corresponds to TRBD1 (5 bases). V lost 2 bases, J lost 5 bases, and 9 bases lay in between. CDR1 is SEHNR and CDR2 is FQNEAQ in the germline V gene (reference sequence). The CDR3 contains 14 residues. DNA for the CDR3: TGTGCCAGCAGCTTAAAGGGGTCGACCGGGGAGCTGTTTTTT. Its protein is CASSLKGSTGELFF.

The gene calls are TRBV25-1 and TRBJ1-1, with a tentative D call TRBD1 (5 bases). This CDR3 region has 15 residues. V lost 4 bases, J lost 1 base, and 13 bases lay in between. Germline V gene lookup returns CDR1 MGHDK and CDR2 SYGVNS. The CDR3 sequence is CASSAPPGKNTEAFF. CDR3 DNA: TGTGCCAGCAGTGCCCCTCCAGGGAAGAACACTGAAGCTTTCTTT.

The rearrangement links TRBV6-2 or TRBV6-3 to TRBJ2-2, with 8 bases lining up with TRBD1. V shed 8 bases and J 4 bases; nucleotides not matched to a gene: 6. This CDR3 is built from 14 residues. Per the germline V gene, CDR1 is MNHEY and CDR2 is SVGEGT. CDR3 sequence reads: CASGQGRGTGELFF. The CDR3 DNA is TGTGCCAGCGGACAGGGAAGGGGCACCGGGGAGCTGTTTTTT.

This CDR3 is CAWSPGGVNEQFF. In DNA form, the CDR3 reads TGTGCCTGGAGTCCCGGCGGGGTTAATGAGCAGTTCTTC. The J gene is TRBJ2-1, the V gene TRBV30, with D possibly being TRBD2 (6 bases). CDR1 is GTSNPN, CDR2 SVGIG, per germline (reference sequence). The CDR3 runs to 13 residues. The V gene lost 2 bases and the J gene lost 7 bases, with 12 bases spanning the gap.

The genes are TRBV19 and TRBJ1-2; D gene unclear. V lost 6 bases and J 8 bases, leaving 22 bases between the germline ends. Germline V lookup: CDR1 LNHDA, CDR2 SQIVND (reference sequence). The CDR3 runs 15 residues. CDR3 residues: CASSEPNTPLKGYTF. The CDR3, as DNA: TGTGCCAGTAGCGAACCGAATACTCCTTTGAAGGGCTACACCTTC.

This clonotype was found a few times. The rearrangement uses TRBV30 and TRBJ2-7; 11 nucleotides match TRBD2. The germline V gene encodes CDR1 GTSNPN and CDR2 SVGIG (reference sequence). After removal of 1 base from V and 4 bases from J, the junction contained 6 bases not matched to a gene. The CDR3 runs 15 residues. This CDR3 reads CAWSGLASGRYEQYF. CDR3 nucleotides: TGTGCCTGGAGTGGGCTGGCTAGCGGGAGGTACGAGCAGTACTTC.

V gene TRBV7-9 combines with J gene TRBJ2-2, with D perhaps TRBD1 or TRBD2 (5 bases each). CDR3 size: 16 residues. Deletions cut 2 bases from V and 6 bases from J, with 16 bases between. Germline CDR1 and CDR2: SEHNR and FQNEAQ (reference sequence). CDR3 coding DNA: TGTGCCAGCAGCTTAATCACCGGGGTACAGGCCGGGGAGCTGTTTTTT. Translating gives CASSLITGVQAGELFF.

This sequence joins TRBV6-5 and TRBJ2-1; 11 nucleotides line up with TRBD2. Germline V gene data show CDR1 as MNHEY and CDR2 as SVGAGI. The CDR3 consists of 20 residues. The V and J ends lost 4 bases and 0 bases, in that order; junction bases with no gene match: 14. Here the CDR3 DNA reads TGTGCCAGCAGTTTCGATCCGGGACTAGCGGCCCAGAGCTCCTACAATGAGCAGTTCTTC. Amino acids: CASSFDPGLAAQSSYNEQFF.

The chain is built from TRBV20-1 and TRBJ2-1; D perhaps matches TRBD2 (6 bases). The V gene's germline CDR1 is DFQATT and CDR2 SNEGSKA (reference sequence). V was pared by 6 bases and J by 1 base, with 16 bases between. The CDR3 runs 15 residues. DNA for the CDR3: TGCAGTGCCCGATCTTTCCGGGAGTCCTACAATGAGCAGTTCTTC. It specifies CSARSFRESYNEQFF.

V usage is TRBV27 and J usage is TRBJ2-5, with D perhaps assigned TRBD1 or TRBD2 (6 bases each). Per germline, CDR1 MNHEY and CDR2 SMNVEV (reference sequence). V gave up 8 bases and J gave up 5 bases, with 18 bases separating them. The length of the CDR3 is 14 residues. As DNA, the CDR3 is TGTGCCAGCCGGCTGGGGGGCGCAGTGGAGACCCAGTACTTC. The encoded protein is CASRLGGAVETQYF.

The V gene is TRBV30, the J gene TRBJ2-1; 7 bases agree with TRBD2. The CDR3 has 15 residues. J was trimmed by 3 bases and V by 3 bases; bases with no gene match: 8. Germline lookup yields CDR1 GTSNPN and CDR2 SVGIG (reference sequence). In nucleotides, the CDR3 is TGTGCCTGGAGCCGGAGCGGGATCAACTACAATGAGCAGTTCTTC. Protein: CAWSRSGINYNEQFF.

CDR3 sequence: CATGTSGSSGELFF. The CDR3 DNA reads TGTGCCACAGGGACTAGCGGGAGTTCTGGGGAGCTGTTTTTT. The chain couples TRBV19 to TRBJ2-2; 14 bases agree with TRBD2. J lost 8 bases, V lost 10 bases, and 6 bases had no gene match. The germline V gene encodes CDR1 LNHDA and CDR2 SQIVND (reference sequence). The CDR3 covers 14 residues.

The chain couples TRBV5-6 to TRBJ2-1; D possibly corresponds to TRBD2 (6 bases). The V gene's germline CDR1 is SGHDT and CDR2 YYEEEE. This CDR3 is built from 16 residues. The ends were cut back, 3 bases at V and 7 bases at J, with 20 bases in the middle. CDR3 DNA sequence: TGTGCCAGCAGCTCGAGCGGGTTGGTGTTCCGGAATGAGCAGTTCTTC. Translated: CASSSSGLVFRNEQFF.

V gene TRBV20-1 combines with J gene TRBJ2-1; the match to TRBD2 covers 14 bases. V lost 8 bases and J lost 7; bases outside the gene matches: 13. Per germline, CDR1 DFQATT and CDR2 SNEGSKA (reference sequence). CDR3 length: 16 residues. CDR3: CSTRLAGGPVVNEQFF. The CDR3 DNA reads TGCAGTACCCGACTAGCGGGAGGGCCAGTGGTAAATGAGCAGTTCTTC.

V usage is TRBV11-2 and J usage is TRBJ1-2; D is uncertain. Germline-derived CDR1 and CDR2 are SGHAT and FQNNGV. The CDR3 length is 15 residues. Trimming shortened V by 0 bases and J by 0 bases, and 8 bases separated the two germline ends. CDR3 region: CASSLEVRANYGYTF. The CDR3, as DNA: TGTGCCAGCAGCTTAGAGGTCAGAGCTAACTATGGCTACACCTTC.

The gene calls are TRBV12-3 or TRBV12-4 and TRBJ2-3; D remains ambiguous. Trimming left V 3 bases short and J 2 bases short, with 12 bases between. The CDR3 is 15 residues long. CDR3 residues: CASSFQWAHTDTQYF. DNA of the CDR3: TGTGCCAGCAGTTTCCAGTGGGCGCACACAGATACGCAGTATTTT.

The chain has TRBV11-1 and TRBJ2-7; 7 nucleotides agree with TRBD1. Germline V gives CDR1 SGHAT, CDR2 FQDESV (reference sequence). V was pared by 3 bases and J by 0 bases, with 2 bases of the junction left unmatched. CDR3 size: 14 residues. The CDR3 nucleotides are TGTGCCAGCAGCTTCGGGACAGCCTCCTACGAGCAGTACTTC. It codes for CASSFGTASYEQYF.

The chain is built from TRBV6-5 and TRBJ2-2, with no clear D. The germline gives CDR1 MNHEY, CDR2 SVGAGI. The ends were cut back, 2 bases at V and 4 bases at J, with 5 bases in the middle. The CDR3 loop spans 13 amino acids. The CDR3 reads CASSYRATGELFF. In DNA form, the CDR3 reads TGTGCCAGCAGTTACAGGGCCACCGGGGAGCTGTTTTTT.

V and J are TRBV14 and TRBJ2-7, with D unresolved. Germline V gene data show CDR1 as SGHDN and CDR2 as FVKESK. Trimming shortened V by 6 bases and J by 0 bases, and 12 bases separated the two germline ends. The CDR3 is 14 residues long. This CDR3 is CASRRTVNSYEQYF. The CDR3 bases are TGTGCCAGCAGAAGAACAGTGAACTCCTACGAGCAGTACTTC.